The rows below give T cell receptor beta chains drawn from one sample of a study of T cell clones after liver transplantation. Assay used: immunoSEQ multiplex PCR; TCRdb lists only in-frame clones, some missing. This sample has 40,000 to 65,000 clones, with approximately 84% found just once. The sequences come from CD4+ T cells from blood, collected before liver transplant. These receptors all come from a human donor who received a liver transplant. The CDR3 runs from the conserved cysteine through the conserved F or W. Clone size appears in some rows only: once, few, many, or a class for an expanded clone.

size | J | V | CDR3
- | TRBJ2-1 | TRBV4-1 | CASSQELAGGGNEQFF
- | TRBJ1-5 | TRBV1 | CTSSRGGNQPQHF
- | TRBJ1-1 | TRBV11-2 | CASSLFGGNTEAFF
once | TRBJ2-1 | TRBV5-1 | CASSANTENEQFF
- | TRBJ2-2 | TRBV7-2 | CASSQTQLTGELFF
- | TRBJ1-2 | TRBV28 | CASNKLGQGSGYTF
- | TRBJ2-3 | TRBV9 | CASSGNLREREGSGSDTQYF
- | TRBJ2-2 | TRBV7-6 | CASSSTTRSAGELFF
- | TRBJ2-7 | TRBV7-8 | CASSLDSGEGSYEQYF
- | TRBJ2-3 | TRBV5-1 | CASSSRLAGNSDTQYF
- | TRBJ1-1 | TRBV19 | CASSIGTGDIRVAFF
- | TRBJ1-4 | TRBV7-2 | CASSRDGLNEKLFF
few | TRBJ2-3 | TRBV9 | CASSVNGDTDTQYF
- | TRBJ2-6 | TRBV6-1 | CASSGTGANVLTF
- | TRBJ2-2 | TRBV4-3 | CASSQDTSGGSNTGELFF
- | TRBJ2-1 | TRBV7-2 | CASSLPSLREQFF
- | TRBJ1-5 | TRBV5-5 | CASSLGPTNQPQHF
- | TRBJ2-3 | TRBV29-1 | CSSVGEGSTDTQYF
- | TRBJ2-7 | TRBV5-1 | CASSVGNVQGYEQYF
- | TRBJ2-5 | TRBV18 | CASSPYQETQYF
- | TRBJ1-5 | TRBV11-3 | CASSRELWSNQPQHF
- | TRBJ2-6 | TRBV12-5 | CASASPSGANVLTF
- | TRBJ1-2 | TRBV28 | CASSWNYGYTF
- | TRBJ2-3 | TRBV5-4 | CASSLGRIGTDTQYF
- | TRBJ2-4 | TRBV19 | CASSPNRNLAKNIQYF
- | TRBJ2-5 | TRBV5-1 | CASQLGTEYQETQYF
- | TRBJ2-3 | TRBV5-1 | CASRSSSRYTDTQYF
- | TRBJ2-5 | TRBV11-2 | CASSSPRQGYHEQYF
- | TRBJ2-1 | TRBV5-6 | CASSLASGYPLGEQFF
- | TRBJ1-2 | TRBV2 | CASSDPPGGYTF
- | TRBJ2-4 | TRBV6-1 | CASTEQRGIQYF
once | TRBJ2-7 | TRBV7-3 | CASSPRGRQGEQYF
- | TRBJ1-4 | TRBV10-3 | CAISEDRANEKLFF
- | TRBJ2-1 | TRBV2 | CATKGLALNEQFF
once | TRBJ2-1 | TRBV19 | CASRQRFPFWNEQFF
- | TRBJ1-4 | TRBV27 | CASSRRDRGQNNNEKLFF
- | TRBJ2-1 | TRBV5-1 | CASSFFPGGGLSSEQFF
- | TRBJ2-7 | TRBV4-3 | CASSQDVSPAGEAYEQYF
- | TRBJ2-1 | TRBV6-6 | CASSYGGSYNEQFF
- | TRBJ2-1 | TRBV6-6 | CASSSSEGAYNEQFF
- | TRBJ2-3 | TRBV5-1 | CASMATPTSDTQYF
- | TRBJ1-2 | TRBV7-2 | CASSLDGGFVWGYTF
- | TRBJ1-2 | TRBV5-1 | CASSLRIRGHGYTF
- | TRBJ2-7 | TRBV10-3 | CAIRSNSSYEQYF
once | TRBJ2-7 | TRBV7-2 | CASVPFGTTMYEQYF
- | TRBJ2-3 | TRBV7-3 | CASTPNRGPTDTQYF
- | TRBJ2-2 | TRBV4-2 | CASALAGGPNTGELFF